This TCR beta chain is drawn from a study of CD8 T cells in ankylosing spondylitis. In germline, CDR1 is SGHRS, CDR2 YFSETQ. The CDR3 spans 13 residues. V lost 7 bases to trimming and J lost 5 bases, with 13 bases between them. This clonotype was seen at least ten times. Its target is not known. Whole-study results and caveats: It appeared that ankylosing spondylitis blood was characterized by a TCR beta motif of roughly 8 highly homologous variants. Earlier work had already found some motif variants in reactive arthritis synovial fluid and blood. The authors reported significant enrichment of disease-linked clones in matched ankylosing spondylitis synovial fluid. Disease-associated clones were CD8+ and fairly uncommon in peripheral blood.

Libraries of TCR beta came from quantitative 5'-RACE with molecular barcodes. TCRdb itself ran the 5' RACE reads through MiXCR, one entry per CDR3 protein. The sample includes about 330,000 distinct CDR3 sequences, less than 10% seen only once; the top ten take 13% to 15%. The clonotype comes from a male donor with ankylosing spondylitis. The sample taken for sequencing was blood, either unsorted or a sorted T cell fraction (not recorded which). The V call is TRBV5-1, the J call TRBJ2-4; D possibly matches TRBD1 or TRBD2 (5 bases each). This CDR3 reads CASPRDGENIQYF. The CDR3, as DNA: TGCGCCAGCCCCCGGGACGGCGAAAACATTCAGTACTTC. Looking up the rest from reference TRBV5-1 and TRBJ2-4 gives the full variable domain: KAGVTQTPRYLIKTRGQQVTLSCSPISGHRSVSWYQQTPGQGLQFLFEYFSETQRNKGNFPGRFSGRQFSNSRSEMNVSTLELGDSALYLCASPRDGENIQYFGAGTRLSVL.